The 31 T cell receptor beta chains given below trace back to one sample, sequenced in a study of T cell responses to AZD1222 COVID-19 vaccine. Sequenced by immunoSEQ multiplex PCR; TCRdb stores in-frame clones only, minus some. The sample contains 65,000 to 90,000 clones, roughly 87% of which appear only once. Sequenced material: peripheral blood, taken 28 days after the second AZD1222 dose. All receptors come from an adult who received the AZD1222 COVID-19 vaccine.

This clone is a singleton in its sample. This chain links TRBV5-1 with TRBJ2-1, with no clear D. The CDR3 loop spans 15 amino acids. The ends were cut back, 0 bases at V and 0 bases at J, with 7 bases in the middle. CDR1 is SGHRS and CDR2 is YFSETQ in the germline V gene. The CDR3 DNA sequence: TGCGCCAGCAGCTTGGTCGCGCGCTCCTACAATGAGCAGTTCTTC. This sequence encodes CASSLVARSYNEQFF.

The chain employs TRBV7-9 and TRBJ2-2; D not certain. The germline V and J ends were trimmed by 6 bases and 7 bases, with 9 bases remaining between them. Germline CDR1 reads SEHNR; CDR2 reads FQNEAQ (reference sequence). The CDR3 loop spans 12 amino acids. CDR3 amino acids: CASSYIRGELFF. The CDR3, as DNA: TGTGCCAGCAGTTACATCCGCGGGGAGCTGTTTTTT.

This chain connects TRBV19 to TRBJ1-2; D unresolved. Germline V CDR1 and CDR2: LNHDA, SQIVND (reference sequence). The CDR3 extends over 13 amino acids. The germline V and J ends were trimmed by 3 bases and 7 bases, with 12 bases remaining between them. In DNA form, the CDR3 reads TGTGCCAGTAGTATCGATAGGGAAGGTGGCTACACCTTC. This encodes CASSIDREGGYTF.

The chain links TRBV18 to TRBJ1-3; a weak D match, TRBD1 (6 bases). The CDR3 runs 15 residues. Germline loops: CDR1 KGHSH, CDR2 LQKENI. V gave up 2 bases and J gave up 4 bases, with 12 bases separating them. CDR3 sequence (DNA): TGTGCCAGCTCACCATGGAACAGGGCCGGAAACACCATATATTTT. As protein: CASSPWNRAGNTIYF. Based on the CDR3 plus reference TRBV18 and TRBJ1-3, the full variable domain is NAGVMQNPRHLVRRRGQEARLRCSPMKGHSHVYWYRQLPEEGLKFMVYLQKENIIDESGMPKERFSAEFPKEGPSILRIQQVVRGDSAAYFCASSPWNRAGNTIYFGEGSWLTVV.

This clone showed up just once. CDR3 amino acids: CASSYSRQAGEKLFF. CDR3 DNA sequence: TGTGCCAGCAGTTACAGTCGGCAGGCGGGCGAGAAACTGTTTTTT. The V gene is TRBV5-4, the J gene TRBJ1-4; D unclear. V was clipped by 5 bases and J by 11 bases, with 22 bases between them. Germline CDR1 and CDR2: SGHNT and YYREEE (reference sequence). The CDR3 extends over 15 amino acids.

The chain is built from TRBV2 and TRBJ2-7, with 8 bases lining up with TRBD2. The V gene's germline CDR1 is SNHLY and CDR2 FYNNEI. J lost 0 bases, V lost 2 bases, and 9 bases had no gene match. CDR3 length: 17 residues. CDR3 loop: CASSERAGVKNSYEQYF. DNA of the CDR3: TGTGCCAGCAGTGAAAGAGCGGGGGTCAAGAACTCCTACGAGCAGTACTTC.

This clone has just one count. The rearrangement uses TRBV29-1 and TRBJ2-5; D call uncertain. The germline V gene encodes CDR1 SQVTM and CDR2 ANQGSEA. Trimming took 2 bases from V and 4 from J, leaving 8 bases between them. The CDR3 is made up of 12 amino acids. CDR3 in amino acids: CSVEKPGETQYF. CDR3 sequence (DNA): TGCAGCGTTGAAAAGCCTGGAGAGACCCAGTACTTC.

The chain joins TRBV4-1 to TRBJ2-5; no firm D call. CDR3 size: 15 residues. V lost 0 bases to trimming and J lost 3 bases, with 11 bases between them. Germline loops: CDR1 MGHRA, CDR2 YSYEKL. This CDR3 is CASSQDYAAKETQYF. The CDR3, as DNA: TGCGCCAGCAGCCAAGATTATGCAGCTAAAGAGACCCAGTACTTC.

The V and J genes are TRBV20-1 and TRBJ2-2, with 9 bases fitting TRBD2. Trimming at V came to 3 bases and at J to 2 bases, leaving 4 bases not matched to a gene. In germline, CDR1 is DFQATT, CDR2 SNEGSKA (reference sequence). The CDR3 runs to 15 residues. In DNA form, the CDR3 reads TGCAGTGCTAGTGGTAGCGGGAGCAACACCGGGGAGCTGTTTTTT. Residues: CSASGSGSNTGELFF.

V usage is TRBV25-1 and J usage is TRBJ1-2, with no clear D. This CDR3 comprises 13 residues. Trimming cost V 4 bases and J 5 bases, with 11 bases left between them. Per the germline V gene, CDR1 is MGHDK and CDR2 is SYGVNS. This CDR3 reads CASSGGIAYGYTF. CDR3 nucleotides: TGTGCCAGCAGTGGGGGAATCGCTTATGGCTACACCTTC.

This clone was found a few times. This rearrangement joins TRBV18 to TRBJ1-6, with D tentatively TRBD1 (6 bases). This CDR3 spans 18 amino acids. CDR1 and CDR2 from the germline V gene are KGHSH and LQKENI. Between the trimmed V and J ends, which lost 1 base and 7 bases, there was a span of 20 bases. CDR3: CASSPQPTGRDNNSPLHF. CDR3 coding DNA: TGTGCCAGCTCACCACAACCGACAGGCCGGGATAACAATTCACCCCTCCACTTT.

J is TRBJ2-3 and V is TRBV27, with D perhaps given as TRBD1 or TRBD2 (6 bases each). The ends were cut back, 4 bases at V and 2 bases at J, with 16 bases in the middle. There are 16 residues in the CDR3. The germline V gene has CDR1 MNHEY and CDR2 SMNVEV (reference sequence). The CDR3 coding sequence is TGTGCCAGCAGTTCGTGGACGGGGGCCAACACAGATACGCAGTATTTT. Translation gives CASSSWTGANTDTQYF.

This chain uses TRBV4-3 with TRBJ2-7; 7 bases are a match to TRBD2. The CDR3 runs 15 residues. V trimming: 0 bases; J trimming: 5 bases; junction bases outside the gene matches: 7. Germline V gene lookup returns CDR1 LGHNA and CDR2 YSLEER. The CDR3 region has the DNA TGCGCCAGCAGCCAAGAGCGGGGGTATTCAAACGAGCAGTACTTC. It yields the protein CASSQERGYSNEQYF.

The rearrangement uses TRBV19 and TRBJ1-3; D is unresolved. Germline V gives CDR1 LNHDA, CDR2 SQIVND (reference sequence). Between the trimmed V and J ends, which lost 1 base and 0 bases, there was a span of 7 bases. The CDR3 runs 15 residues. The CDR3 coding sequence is TGTGCCAGTAGTATAGGAGGGTTCTCTGGAAACACCATATATTTT. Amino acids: CASSIGGFSGNTIYF.

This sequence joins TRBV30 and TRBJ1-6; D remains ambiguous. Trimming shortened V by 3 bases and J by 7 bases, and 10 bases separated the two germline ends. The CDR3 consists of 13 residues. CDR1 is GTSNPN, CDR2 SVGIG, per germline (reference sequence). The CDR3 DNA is TGTGCCTGGAGCGGTCAGTTAAATTCACCCCTCCACTTT. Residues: CAWSGQLNSPLHF. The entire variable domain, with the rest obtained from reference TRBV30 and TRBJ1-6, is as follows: SQTIHQWPATLVQPVGSPLSLECTVEGTSNPNLYWYRQAAGRGLQLLFYSVGIGQISSEVPQNLSASRPQDRQFILSSKKLLLSDSGFYLCAWSGQLNSPLHFGNGTRLTVT.

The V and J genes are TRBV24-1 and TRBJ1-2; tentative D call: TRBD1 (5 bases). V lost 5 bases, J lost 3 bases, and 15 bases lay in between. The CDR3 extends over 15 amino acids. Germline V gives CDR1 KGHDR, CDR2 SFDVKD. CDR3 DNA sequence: TGTGCCACCAGTGGGGCCCGCCAGGGAGACTATGGCTACACCTTC. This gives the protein CATSGARQGDYGYTF.

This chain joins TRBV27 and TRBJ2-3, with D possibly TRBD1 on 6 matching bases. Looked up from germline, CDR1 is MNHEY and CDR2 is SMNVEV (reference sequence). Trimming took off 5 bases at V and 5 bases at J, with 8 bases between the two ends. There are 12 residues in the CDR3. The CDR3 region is CASSVQGDTQYF. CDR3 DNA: TGTGCCAGCAGTGTACAGGGAGATACGCAGTATTTT.

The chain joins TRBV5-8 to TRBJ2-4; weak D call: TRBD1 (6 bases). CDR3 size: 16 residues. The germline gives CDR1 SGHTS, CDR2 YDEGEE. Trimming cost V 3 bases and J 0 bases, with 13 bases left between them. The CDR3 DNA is TGTGCCAGCAGCTCCAGGGGCCTCCTAGCCAAAAACATTCAGTACTTC. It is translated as CASSSRGLLAKNIQYF.

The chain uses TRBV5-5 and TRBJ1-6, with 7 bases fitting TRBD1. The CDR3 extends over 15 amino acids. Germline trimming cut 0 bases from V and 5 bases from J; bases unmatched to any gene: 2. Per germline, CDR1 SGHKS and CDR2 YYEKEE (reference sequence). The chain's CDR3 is CASSLVGTDNSPLHF. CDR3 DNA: TGTGCCAGCAGCTTGGTGGGGACAGATAATTCACCCCTCCACTTT.

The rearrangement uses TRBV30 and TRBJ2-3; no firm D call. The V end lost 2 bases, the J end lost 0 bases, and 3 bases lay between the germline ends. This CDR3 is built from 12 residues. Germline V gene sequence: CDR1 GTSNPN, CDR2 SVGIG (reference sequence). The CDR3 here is CAWSRSTDTQYF. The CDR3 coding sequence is TGTGCCTGGAGTCGGAGCACAGATACGCAGTATTTT.

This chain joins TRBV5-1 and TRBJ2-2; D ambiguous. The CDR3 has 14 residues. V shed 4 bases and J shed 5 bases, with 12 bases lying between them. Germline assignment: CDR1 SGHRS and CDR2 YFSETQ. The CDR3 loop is CASSPLRSTGELFF. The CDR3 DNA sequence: TGCGCCAGCAGCCCCCTGCGATCAACCGGGGAGCTGTTTTTT.

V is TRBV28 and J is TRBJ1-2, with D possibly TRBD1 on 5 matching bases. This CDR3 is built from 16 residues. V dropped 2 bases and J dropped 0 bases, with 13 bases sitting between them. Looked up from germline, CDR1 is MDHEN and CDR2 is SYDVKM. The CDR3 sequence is CASSLGGAPANYGYTF. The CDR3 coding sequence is TGTGCCAGCAGTTTAGGCGGGGCCCCAGCTAACTATGGCTACACCTTC.

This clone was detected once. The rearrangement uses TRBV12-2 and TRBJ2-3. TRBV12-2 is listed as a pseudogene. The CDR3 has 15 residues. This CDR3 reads CASRSQSTSTDTQYF. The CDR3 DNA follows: TGTGCAAGTCGCTCGCAGAGCACTAGCACAGATACGCAGTATTTT.

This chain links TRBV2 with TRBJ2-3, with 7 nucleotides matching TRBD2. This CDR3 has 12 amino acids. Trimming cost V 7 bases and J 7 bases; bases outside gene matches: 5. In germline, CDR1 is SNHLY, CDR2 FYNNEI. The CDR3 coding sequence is TGTGCCAGCAAACGGGAGGCCAATACGCAGTATTTT. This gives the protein CASKREANTQYF.

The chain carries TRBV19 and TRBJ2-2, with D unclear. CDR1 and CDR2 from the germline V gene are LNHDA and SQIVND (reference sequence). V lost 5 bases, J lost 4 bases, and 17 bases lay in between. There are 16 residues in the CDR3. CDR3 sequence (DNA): TGTGCCAGTAGTCCGACGGGTCAGGCAGGCACCGGGGAGCTGTTTTTT. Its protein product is CASSPTGQAGTGELFF.

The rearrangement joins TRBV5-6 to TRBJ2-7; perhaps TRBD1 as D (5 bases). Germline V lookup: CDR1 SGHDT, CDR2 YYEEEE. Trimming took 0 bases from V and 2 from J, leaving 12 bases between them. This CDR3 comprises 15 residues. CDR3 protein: CASSLAKGAPYEQYF. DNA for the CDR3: TGTGCCAGCAGCTTGGCCAAAGGGGCTCCCTACGAGCAGTACTTC.

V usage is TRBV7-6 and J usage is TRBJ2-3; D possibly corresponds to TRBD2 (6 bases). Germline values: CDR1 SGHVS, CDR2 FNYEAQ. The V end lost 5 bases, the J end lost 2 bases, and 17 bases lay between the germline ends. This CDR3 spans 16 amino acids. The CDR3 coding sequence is TGTGCCAGCAGCCGACTCCCAGGGACTGTCACAGATACGCAGTATTTT. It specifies CASSRLPGTVTDTQYF.

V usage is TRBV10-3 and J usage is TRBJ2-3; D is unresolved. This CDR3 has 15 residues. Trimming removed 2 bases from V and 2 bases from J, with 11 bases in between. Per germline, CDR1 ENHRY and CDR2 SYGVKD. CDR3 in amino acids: CAISESHPTTDTQYF. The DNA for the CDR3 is TGTGCCATCAGTGAGAGTCATCCGACCACAGATACGCAGTATTTT.

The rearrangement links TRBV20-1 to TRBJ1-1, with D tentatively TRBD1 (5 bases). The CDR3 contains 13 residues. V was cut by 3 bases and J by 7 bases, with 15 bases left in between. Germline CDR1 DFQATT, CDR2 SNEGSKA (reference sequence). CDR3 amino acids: CSASSRVGGEAFF. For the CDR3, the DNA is TGCAGTGCTAGTTCCAGGGTCGGAGGTGAAGCTTTCTTT.

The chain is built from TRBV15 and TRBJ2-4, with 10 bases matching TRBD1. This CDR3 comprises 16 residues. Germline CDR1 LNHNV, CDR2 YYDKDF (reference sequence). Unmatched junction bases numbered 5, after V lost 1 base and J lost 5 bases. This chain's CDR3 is CATSRGGGTGENIQYF. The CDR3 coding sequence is TGTGCCACCAGCAGAGGTGGGGGGACAGGGGAAAACATTCAGTACTTC.

Here the CDR3 DNA reads TGTGCCAGCCGGACGGATAGCACAGATACGCAGTATTTT. Residues: CASRTDSTDTQYF. V usage is TRBV6-5 and J usage is TRBJ2-3; no clear D gene. This CDR3 is built from 13 residues. V lost 8 bases and J lost 0, with 9 bases in between. Germline CDR1 MNHEY, CDR2 SVGAGI.